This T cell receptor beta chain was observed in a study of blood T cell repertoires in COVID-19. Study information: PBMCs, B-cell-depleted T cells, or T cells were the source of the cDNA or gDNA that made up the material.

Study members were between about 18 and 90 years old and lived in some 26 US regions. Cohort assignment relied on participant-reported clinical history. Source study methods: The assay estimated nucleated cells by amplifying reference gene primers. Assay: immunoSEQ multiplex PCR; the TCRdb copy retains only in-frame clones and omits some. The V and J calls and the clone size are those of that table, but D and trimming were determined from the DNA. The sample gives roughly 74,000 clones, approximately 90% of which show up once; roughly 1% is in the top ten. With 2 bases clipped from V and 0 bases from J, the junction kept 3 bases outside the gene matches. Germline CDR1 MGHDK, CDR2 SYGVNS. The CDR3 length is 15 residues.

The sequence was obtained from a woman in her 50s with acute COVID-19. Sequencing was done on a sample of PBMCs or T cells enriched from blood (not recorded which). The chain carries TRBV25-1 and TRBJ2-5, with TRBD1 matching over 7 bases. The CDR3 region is CASSEGQVYQETQYF. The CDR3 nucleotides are TGTGCCAGCAGTGAAGGACAGGTGTACCAAGAGACCCAGTACTTC.